The next 25 T cell receptor beta chains were all read from a single sample in a study of blood T cell repertoires in COVID-19. Assay: immunoSEQ multiplex PCR; the TCRdb copy retains only in-frame clones and omits some. In the table there are around 300,000 clones, around 90% of which are singletons. The sample taken for sequencing was PBMCs or T cells enriched from blood (not recorded which). The source of these receptors is a woman aged 55-70 years in a cohort exposed to, infected with or recovered from COVID-19 (not recorded which).

The genes are TRBV27 and TRBJ1-4, with D uncertain. The CDR3 totals 15 residues. From germline, CDR1 is MNHEY and CDR2 SMNVEV (reference sequence). V was shortened by 6 bases and J by 3 bases, with 14 bases between the two germline ends. The CDR3 DNA follows: TGTGCCAGCAGCACGAGGCGGAGGGCTAATGAAAAACTGTTTTTT. The encoded protein is CASSTRRRANEKLFF.

The chain uses TRBV18 and TRBJ2-3, with TRBD1 identical over 12 bases. CDR1 is KGHSH, CDR2 LQKENI, per germline. V lost 0 bases to trimming and J lost 3 bases; unmatched junction nucleotides: 4. CDR3 length equals 17 residues. The CDR3: CASSPPGQGAGTDTQYF. CDR3 bases: TGTGCCAGCTCACCACCGGGACAGGGGGCAGGAACAGATACGCAGTATTTT. The full variable domain, its missing parts supplied by reference TRBV18 and TRBJ2-3, is NAGVMQNPRHLVRRRGQEARLRCSPMKGHSHVYWYRQLPEEGLKFMVYLQKENIIDESGMPKERFSAEFPKEGPSILRIQQVVRGDSAAYFCASSPPGQGAGTDTQYFGPGTRLTVL.

This sequence joins TRBV7-2 and TRBJ1-1; TRBD1 agrees at 8 bases. The trim removed 4 bases at V and 8 bases at J, leaving 6 bases unmatched. The CDR3 extends over 13 amino acids. CDR1 is SGHTA, CDR2 FQGNSA, per germline. For the CDR3, the DNA is TGTGCCAGCAGCTCACAGGGGGTTAAAGAAGCTTTCTTT. This translates into CASSSQGVKEAFF.

The genes are TRBV28 and TRBJ1-4; the D is unclear. The V and J ends lost 6 bases and 0 bases respectively, with 17 bases between them. CDR3 length equals 17 residues. The germline gives CDR1 MDHEN, CDR2 SYDVKM. CDR3 in DNA: TGTGCCAGCAGACTACCCCCTTGGTCTACAACTAATGAAAAACTGTTTTTT. This codes for CASRLPPWSTTNEKLFF. The full variable domain, its missing parts supplied by reference TRBV28 and TRBJ1-4, is DVKVTQSSRYLVKRTGEKVFLECVQDMDHENMFWYRQDPGLGLRLIYFSYDVKMKEKGDIPEGYSVSREKKERFSLILESASTNQTSMYLCASRLPPWSTTNEKLFFGSGTQLSVL.

The chain carries TRBV7-5 and TRBJ2-1; TRBD2 is the table's D call, not checked against the DNA. TRBV7-5 represents a pseudogene. The CDR3 has 15 residues. CDR3 DNA sequence: TGTGCCAGAAGCCATCGACTAGCGGGAGACTACGAGCAGTTCTTC. Translated, it gives CARSHRLAGDYEQFF.

This chain joins TRBV4-1 and TRBJ2-2; 11 bases agree with TRBD1. CDR1 MGHRA and CDR2 YSYEKL come from the germline V gene. The CDR3 totals 16 residues. V was pared by 3 bases and J by 7 bases, with 7 bases of the junction left unmatched. The CDR3 reads CASSQDGTGGFGELFF. In DNA, the CDR3 is TGCGCCAGCAGCCAGGACGGGACAGGGGGGTTCGGGGAGCTGTTTTTT.

This clone appeared a single time. The chain combines TRBV28 with TRBJ1-6; a weak D match, TRBD1 (5 bases). The V end lost 4 bases, the J end lost 12 bases, and 13 bases lay between the germline ends. Germline CDR1 is MDHEN and CDR2 is SYDVKM. The CDR3 contains 13 residues. CDR3: CASSSLRGGPLHF. The DNA of the CDR3 is TGTGCCAGCAGTTCCTTGCGCGGGGGACCCCTCCACTTT.

CDR3 amino acids: CASSSYPISRTGEQYF. In DNA form, the CDR3 reads TGTGCCAGCAGCTCTTACCCTATTTCTCGGACGGGAGAGCAGTACTTC. The V call is TRBV11-1, the J call TRBJ2-7, with a weak D call TRBD2 (5 bases). V dropped 4 bases and J dropped 7 bases, with 23 bases sitting between them. The germline V gene encodes CDR1 SGHAT and CDR2 FQDESV (reference sequence). The CDR3 sequence is 16 residues long.

DNA for the CDR3: TGTGCCAGCAGTGGACAGGGGGCCAATGAGCAGTTCTTC. Translating it yields CASSGQGANEQFF. V is TRBV12-3 or TRBV12-4 and J is TRBJ2-1, with 11 bases matching TRBD1. The CDR3 consists of 13 residues. V was clipped by 5 bases and J by 6 bases; unmatched bases: 0.

The V call is TRBV24-1, the J call TRBJ1-2; 7 bases match TRBD1. Germline V gene lookup returns CDR1 KGHDR and CDR2 SFDVKD. The CDR3 sequence is 14 residues long. Trimming took 4 bases from V and 4 from J; bases not matched to a gene: 5. The CDR3 nucleotides read TGTGCCACCAGTGAAGGGGGCGAAGGCTATGGCTACACCTTC. This encodes CATSEGGEGYGYTF.

The CDR3 coding sequence is TGTGCCAGCAGCGTAGGAGGCAGGGGAGACAACACTGAAGCTTTCTTT. Translation gives CASSVGGRGDNTEAFF. The J gene is TRBJ1-1, the V gene TRBV9; the D gene is possibly TRBD1 (6 bases). Trimming pared 0 bases from V and 2 bases from J, leaving 14 bases between. The CDR3 runs to 16 residues. The germline V gene has CDR1 SGDLS and CDR2 YYNGEE.

This clone came up once. Additional DNA sequences in this sample encode the identical CDR3. The genes are TRBV5-4 and TRBJ2-3; D may be TRBD2 (6 bases). CDR3 length: 15 residues. Germline-derived CDR1 and CDR2 are SGHNT and YYREEE (reference sequence). Trimming left V 0 bases short and J 0 bases short, with 8 bases between. In DNA form, the CDR3 reads TGTGCCAGCAGCTTGGGCGGGGTAAGCACAGATACGCAGTATTTT. This gives the protein CASSLGGVSTDTQYF.

The rearrangement uses TRBV10-3 and TRBJ2-2, with D tentatively TRBD1 (5 bases). With 10 bases removed from V and 1 base from J, the gap between germline ends came to 13 bases. The CDR3 is 14 amino acids. CDR1 is ENHRY and CDR2 is SYGVKD in the germline V gene. In nucleotides, the CDR3 is TGTGCCACCATACAGGTTGTGAACACCGGGGAGCTGTTTTTT. This codes for CATIQVVNTGELFF.

This chain uses TRBV5-4 with TRBJ1-5; 9 bases fit TRBD1. With V trimmed by 4 bases and J by 4 bases, 3 bases remained unmatched. In germline, CDR1 is SGHNT, CDR2 YYREEE (reference sequence). CDR3 size: 14 residues. The CDR3 DNA sequence: TGTGCCAGCAGCATCGACAGGGGGAATCAGCCCCAGCATTTT. Translation: CASSIDRGNQPQHF.

This clone showed up just once. The genes are TRBV3-1 (or the pseudogene TRBV3-2) and TRBJ2-2, with TRBD1 matching over 10 bases. V lost 2 bases, J lost 7 bases, and 4 bases stayed unmatched. Germline V gene data show CDR1 as LGHDT and CDR2 as YNNKEL (reference sequence). The CDR3 spans 15 residues. CDR3 sequence: CASSQWTGGNGELFF. CDR3 in DNA: TGTGCCAGCAGCCAATGGACAGGGGGGAACGGGGAGCTGTTTTTT.

This clone was found once. The chain joins TRBV5-6 to TRBJ2-1; 10 nucleotides line up with TRBD2. V lost 2 bases, J lost 7 bases, and 9 bases stayed unmatched. Germline CDR1 is SGHDT and CDR2 is YYEEEE. The CDR3 has 16 amino acids. The CDR3 DNA follows: TGTGCCAGCAGCTTAGGGGTCGGTAGCGGGAGGAATGAGCAGTTCTTC. Residues: CASSLGVGSGRNEQFF. Together with reference TRBV5-6 and TRBJ2-1, the CDR3 gives the full variable domain: DAGVTQSPTHLIKTRGQQVTLRCSPKSGHDTVSWYQQALGQGPQFIFQYYEEEERQRGNFPDRFSGHQFPNYSSELNVNALLLGDSALYLCASSLGVGSGRNEQFFGPGTRLTVL.

The chain employs TRBV2 and TRBJ2-5, with D tentatively TRBD2 (6 bases). V lost 5 bases and J lost 4, with 14 bases in between. The CDR3 runs to 14 residues. CDR1 and CDR2 from the germline V gene are SNHLY and FYNNEI. In DNA, the CDR3 is TGTGCCAGCAGTACACGGCAGGGAGGAGAGACCCAGTACTTC. Protein: CASSTRQGGETQYF.

V usage is TRBV7-2 and J usage is TRBJ1-4, with 10 nucleotides matching TRBD1. Trimming cost V 1 base and J 7 bases; bases outside gene matches: 3. The CDR3 runs to 15 residues. Germline CDR1 reads SGHTA; CDR2 reads FQGNSA. The CDR3 is CASSLVGTGAEKLFF. DNA for the CDR3: TGTGCCAGCAGCTTAGTAGGGACAGGGGCTGAAAAACTGTTTTTT.

V and J are TRBV5-1 and TRBJ2-3; D might be TRBD2 (6 bases). The CDR3 is made up of 14 amino acids. Germline assignment: CDR1 SGHRS and CDR2 YFSETQ. Trimming removed 0 bases from V and 6 bases from J, with 11 bases in between. Written as DNA, the CDR3 is TGCGCCAGCAGCTTGGGACCGGGGGTGGATACGCAGTATTTT. As protein: CASSLGPGVDTQYF.

The chain couples TRBV6-5 to TRBJ2-4; 8 nucleotides match TRBD1. This CDR3 is 14 amino acids long. Per germline, CDR1 MNHEY and CDR2 SVGAGI. J gave up 5 bases and V 6 bases, and 6 bases lay outside the gene matches. The CDR3 DNA reads as TGTGCCAGCAGCACCGGACAGGGCGAAAACATTCAGTACTTC. Its translation: CASSTGQGENIQYF.

The chain employs TRBV5-6 and TRBJ1-1, with a weak D call TRBD1 (5 bases). CDR3 length: 13 amino acids. The V gene's germline CDR1 is SGHDT and CDR2 YYEEEE. The V and J ends lost 4 bases and 1 base respectively, with 8 bases between them. The chain's CDR3 is CASSRTTNTEAFF. As DNA, the CDR3 is TGTGCCAGCAGCAGGACAACGAACACTGAAGCTTTCTTT.

The chain is built from TRBV7-3 and TRBJ2-1; 11 bases agree with TRBD2. J gave up 1 base and V 4 bases, and 12 bases lay outside the gene matches. Germline V lookup: CDR1 SGHTA, CDR2 FQGTGA. There are 19 residues in the CDR3. As DNA, the CDR3 is TGTGCCAGCAGCTCCAACGTAGCGGGAGGGAGTGGGTCCTACAATGAGCAGTTCTTC. Translating gives CASSSNVAGGSGSYNEQFF.

The CDR3 region is CASSTQGAGVNTEAFF. The DNA of the CDR3 is TGTGCCAGTAGTACTCAGGGGGCCGGGGTGAACACTGAAGCTTTCTTT. The V gene is TRBV19, the J gene TRBJ1-1; TRBD1 agrees at 8 bases. The CDR3 runs 16 residues. Germline loops: CDR1 LNHDA, CDR2 SQIVND (reference sequence). The J segment lost 0 bases and the V segment lost 4 bases, leaving 7 bases of the junction unmatched.

This clone appeared a single time. The V call is TRBV5-4, the J call TRBJ2-5; TRBD1 matches 10 bases. The CDR3 covers 13 residues. Germline values: CDR1 SGHNT, CDR2 YYREEE (reference sequence). J was trimmed by 4 bases and V by 4 bases; bases with no gene match: 1. The CDR3 here is CASSRDRGETQYF. The CDR3 nucleotides are TGTGCCAGCAGCCGGGACAGGGGAGAGACCCAGTACTTC.

V gene TRBV7-2 combines with J gene TRBJ2-7; 10 bases agree with TRBD2. CDR1 is SGHTA, CDR2 FQGNSA, per germline. Trimming at V came to 0 bases and at J to 9 bases, leaving 2 bases not matched to a gene. The CDR3 is 13 residues long. DNA for the CDR3: TGTGCCAGCAGCTTAGCGCGGACTAGCGGGCAGTACTTC. Its protein product is CASSLARTSGQYF. The whole variable domain, filled in from reference TRBV7-2 and TRBJ2-7, reads GAGVSQSPSNKVTEKGKDVELRCDPISGHTALYWYRQSLGQGLEFLIYFQGNSAPDKSGLPSDRFSAERTGGSVSTLTIQRTQQEDSAVYLCASSLARTSGQYFGPGTRLTVT.